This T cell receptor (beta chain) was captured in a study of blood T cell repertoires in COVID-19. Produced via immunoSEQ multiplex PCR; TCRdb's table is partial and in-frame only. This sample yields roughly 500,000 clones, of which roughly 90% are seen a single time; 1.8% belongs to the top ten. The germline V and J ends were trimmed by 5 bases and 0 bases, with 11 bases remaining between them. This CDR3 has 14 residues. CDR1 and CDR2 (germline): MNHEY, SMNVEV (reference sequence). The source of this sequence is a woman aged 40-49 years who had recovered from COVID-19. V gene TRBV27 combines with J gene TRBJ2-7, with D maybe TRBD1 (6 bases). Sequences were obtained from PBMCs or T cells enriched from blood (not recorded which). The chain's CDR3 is CASSGTQASYEQYF. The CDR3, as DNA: TGTGCCAGCAGTGGGACACAGGCCTCCTACGAGCAGTACTTC.